This entry features one T cell receptor beta chain sequence. The data originate from a study of blood T cell repertoires in COVID-19. As for the study in general: The United States, Italy and Spain were the sources of the acute and convalescent COVID-19 samples. Sample material is recorded as cDNA or gDNA derived from T cells, B-cell-depleted T cells, or PBMCs.

Original methodology: Researchers report that nucleated cell counts were estimated from reference gene primer amplification. Libraries were prepared by immunoSEQ multiplex PCR; TCRdb keeps only in-frame clonotypes and omits some of them. V and J calls and clone size are those listed in that table; D and trimming were worked out from the DNA. The table lists roughly 78,000 clones, roughly 86% of them singletons. The receptor was isolated from a man in his forties or fifties with acute or convalescent COVID-19. Sequenced input: peripheral blood.

CDR3 loop: CASSAGHSNTEAFF. CDR3 nucleotides: TGTGCCAGCAGCGCCGGACACTCGAACACTGAAGCTTTCTTT. The chain has TRBV9 and TRBJ1-1, with a possible D match to TRBD1 (5 bases). CDR3 size: 14 residues. Germline CDR1 is SGDLS and CDR2 is YYNGEE. Trimming took off 3 bases at V and 1 base at J, with 10 bases between the two ends.